The present TCR beta chain was sequenced within a study of shared clonotypes between healthy human individuals. The study's findings and limits: Memory subsets generally showed lower estimated richness than naive subsets. There were few donors, and this limited the genetic and exposure-history diversity represented.

Worth noting for this clone: Antigen specificity is unknown.

The CDR3 sequence is 16 residues long. The junction had 8 bases not matched to a gene; V was cut back by 4 bases and J by 4 bases. CDR1 and CDR2 (germline): SGHNT, YYREEE (reference sequence). All of the donors resided in Nashville, Tennessee, and each was a Caucasian adult. In the source study's methods: With immunoSEQ giving junction-only sequences and no quality scores, filtering differed. Here immunoSEQ multiplex PCR was the method, and the copy in TCRdb shows in-frame clones only, minus some. That table furnishes V, J and clone size, whereas the DNA furnished D and trimming. Here the sample spans a few hundred thousand clones, over 60% being singletons.

This chain links TRBV5-4 with TRBJ1-3, with 10 bases aligning to TRBD1. What was sequenced was memory CD4+ T cells sorted from blood. Regarding subset: CD45RA-negative fraction. This receptor was identified in a man aged 30 to 39 in good health. The CDR3 loop is CASSARQGARGNTIYF. CDR3 DNA sequence: TGTGCCAGCAGCGCGCGACAGGGGGCGCGCGGAAACACCATATATTTT.